The rows below give T cell receptor beta chains drawn from one sample of a study of tumour-infiltrating T cells in Burkitt lymphoma. The method was immunoSEQ multiplex PCR; TCRdb's version includes in-frame clones alone and lacks a portion of them. The sample holds 5,500 to 7,000 clones; 10% are singletons and the top ten take approximately 2.4%. The sample was tumor tissue. These receptors were obtained from a human donor with diffuse large B-cell lymphoma. Each CDR3 is given without its conserved first and last residue. Each record gives: V gene, J gene, CDR3 protein.

>TRBV19|TRBJ2-3
ASSQGEDTQY
>TRBV18|TRBJ1-2
ASSPDRNGYT
>TRBV4-2|TRBJ1-2
ASSLRTSRTNYGYT
>TRBV5-4|TRBJ2-5
ASSWTGGQETQY
>TRBV19|TRBJ2-1
ASGGTDALSYNEQF
>TRBV25-1|TRBJ1-4
ASRPTDVSNEKLF
>TRBV7-8|TRBJ1-2
ASSLGQMFGYT
>TRBV10-1|TRBJ2-4
ASSDSGTPKNIQY
>TRBV4-1|TRBJ2-3
ASSQEEGRSTDTQY
>TRBV19|TRBJ1-2
ASSASPFLYT
>TRBV7-6|TRBJ1-1
ASSLQGDTEAF
>TRBV2|TRBJ1-2
ASRDRGLFNYGYT
>TRBV4-1|TRBJ2-3
ASSLTVGTDTQY
>TRBV7-6|TRBJ2-1
ASTEIDRSRSEQF
>TRBV6-5|TRBJ1-1
ASSSTPQPLRAEAF
>TRBV6-1|TRBJ1-2
ASSAQVTYGYT
>TRBV4-1|TRBJ2-2
ASSPHEGANTGELF
>TRBV9|TRBJ2-7
ASSRFGPAYEQY
>TRBV7-2|TRBJ2-1
ASSFDRNYNEQF
>TRBV6-5|TRBJ1-2
ASTDREGGYT